This TCR beta chain was profiled in a study of graft-versus-host responses after intestinal transplantation. In germline, CDR1 is SEHNR, CDR2 FQNEAQ (reference sequence). With 4 bases clipped from V and 0 bases from J, the junction kept 7 bases outside the gene matches. The CDR3 spans 17 residues. A remark on this clone: Its matching antigen is unknown.

Generated by immunoSEQ multiplex PCR, the TCRdb table keeps only in-frame clones and is missing some. The table lists around 50,000 clones, 65% to 85% of them singletons. Source: unstimulated CD4+ T cells sorted from spleen or lymph node cells, taken before transplant. This sequence originates from a human donor who was the organ donor for an intestinal transplant. V is TRBV7-9 and J is TRBJ2-7; 12 bases agree with TRBD1. For the CDR3, the DNA is TGTGCCAGCAGCTGGGACAGGGGGCGCAAAACCTCCTACGAGCAGTACTTC. It specifies CASSWDRGRKTSYEQYF.